The T cell receptor beta chain described here comes from a study of OX40 agonist ivuxolimab in advanced cancers. Study in general: Participants averaged around 60 years of age (range roughly 20 to 90) and were about 85% male. Study conclusions and caveats: Within 6 weeks, CD4+ and CD8+ blood T cells expanded clonally at 0.1 to 3.0 mg/kg.

A word on this clone: The antigen is not known.

The assay was immunoSEQ multiplex PCR, and TCRdb's table has in-frame clones only and misses some. This sample carries about 30,000 clones, under 80% of them seen once, and the ten largest clones take over 9.5%. The V end lost 1 base, the J end lost 5 bases, and 14 bases lay between the germline ends. The CDR3 is 16 residues long. Germline V gene lookup returns CDR1 LNHDA and CDR2 SQIVND (reference sequence). Sequencing was performed on CD4+ or CD8+ T cells sorted from blood, taken in a trial of the OX40 agonist ivuxolimab. This receptor was taken from an adult with an advanced solid tumor such as melanoma, head and neck, liver or kidney cancer. The chain employs TRBV19 and TRBJ1-4; D is uncertain. CDR3 sequence: CASSIVRDAGNEKLFF. CDR3 in DNA: TGTGCCAGTAGTATAGTGAGAGATGCGGGGAATGAAAAACTGTTTTTT.